This record concerns one T cell receptor beta chain sequence. The antigen is unknown. Data came from immunoSEQ multiplex PCR; TCRdb stores just in-frame clones and leaves some out. The sample carries over 100,000 clones, 85% to 95% recorded once. The data are from a study of T cell responses to AZD1222 COVID-19 vaccine. Study-level information: Second-dose recipients at about 4 or about 12 weeks were treated as one pooled group. Whole-study results and caveats: The study found vaccine-associated CD4 TCRs spanning spike, dominant at 160-218 and 743-854. The donor group comprised mostly white British people and more females; the analysis possibly underestimated clonal diversity.

The length of the CDR3 is 14 residues. V lost 7 bases and J lost 4; bases outside the gene matches: 9. From germline, CDR1 is ENHRY and CDR2 SYGVKD. This rearrangement joins TRBV10-3 to TRBJ1-1; 7 positions match TRBD1. This clonotype originated in an adult in good health. Sequencing used peripheral blood, obtained on day 0 of AZD1222 vaccination. CDR3 DNA sequence: TGTGCCATCAAACAGGGGCCCCAAGGCACTGAAGCTTTCTTT. This translates into CAIKQGPQGTEAFF.